The rows below give T cell receptor beta chains drawn from one sample of a study of T cell responses to AZD1222 COVID-19 vaccine. The method was immunoSEQ multiplex PCR; TCRdb's version includes in-frame clones alone and lacks a portion of them. The sample consists of tens of thousands of clones, approximately 89% of them appearing once. Material: peripheral blood, obtained on day 0 of AZD1222 vaccination. These receptors were collected from an adult in good health. The CDR3 runs from the conserved cysteine through the conserved F or W. The D gene is left open where the match is weak. Not every row has a clone size; where given, it reads once, few, many or a size class.

V	J	size	D	DNA	CDR3
TRBV28	TRBJ1-5	.	TRBD1	TGTGCCAGCAGACAGGGGGGACCGGTAAATCAGCCCCAGCATTTT	CASRQGGPVNQPQHF
TRBV7-3	TRBJ2-1	.	TRBD2	TGTGCCAGCAGCTTCACGGGAGGCGCGAATGAGCAGTTCTTC	CASSFTGGANEQFF
TRBV9	TRBJ1-2	.	.	TGTGCCAGCAGCGTATCAGGGGAGGGCTACACCTTC	CASSVSGEGYTF
TRBV21-1	TRBJ1-6	.	.	TGTGCCAGCAGCAATAGTAAATACCGGGGACAGGGGGACAGCAATTCACCCCTCCACTTT	CASSNSKYRGQGDSNSPLHF
TRBV19	TRBJ1-5	once	TRBD1	TGTGCCAGTAGTTCGACGACAGGGGGGCATCAGCCCCAGCATTTT	CASSSTTGGHQPQHF
TRBV27	TRBJ1-4	.	.	TGTGCCAGCAGTGAGGTCCAGGTCTATCATTCTACTAATGAAAAACTGTTTTTT	CASSEVQVYHSTNEKLFF
TRBV6-5	TRBJ1-2	.	.	TGTGCCAGCAGCCCCGAGACCCATGGCTACACCTTC	CASSPETHGYTF
TRBV4-2	TRBJ2-1	once	.	TGTGCCAGCAGCCAGAAAGAGGGGAATGAGCAGTTCTTC	CASSQKEGNEQFF
TRBV2	TRBJ2-1	.	TRBD1	TGTGCCACCGGGACAGGGAGTGGGAATGAGCAGTTCTTC	CATGTGSGNEQFF
TRBV18	TRBJ1-5	.	TRBD1	TGTGCCAGCTCACTGGACAGGGCGTCGGACAATCAGCCCCAGCATTTT	CASSLDRASDNQPQHF
TRBV20-1	TRBJ2-5	.	.	TGCAGTGCTAGTAGTCCTCGGCGGAACCAAGAGACCCAGTACTTC	CSASSPRRNQETQYF
TRBV18	TRBJ2-7	.	.	TGTGCCAGCTCACCACCTCGGGACCCCCTGTCCTACGAGCAGTACTTC	CASSPPRDPLSYEQYF
TRBV15	TRBJ2-1	.	.	TGTGCCACCGGGACGGTGCTGGGCGGCAATGAGCAGTTCTTC	CATGTVLGGNEQFF
TRBV7-2	TRBJ1-5	.	.	TGTGCCAGCAGCTTTGGGGCGAATAGCAATCAGCCCCAGCATTTT	CASSFGANSNQPQHF
TRBV3-1/TRBV3-2	TRBJ1-5	.	.	TGTGCCAGCAGCTATCGAGAAAATCAGCCCCAGCATTTT	CASSYRENQPQHF
TRBV6-5	TRBJ1-1	.	.	TGTGCCAGCAGTTACGGCAGCAAGAACACTGAAGCTTTCTTT	CASSYGSKNTEAFF
TRBV16	TRBJ1-3	once	.	TGTGCCAGCAGCCAATCCCCCAGCTCTGGAAACACCATATATTTT	CASSQSPSSGNTIYF
TRBV6-2/TRBV6-3	TRBJ1-5	.	.	TGTGCCAGCAGTTACTCGCCGTCGTTCCGACAGCTCAATCAGCCCCAGCATTTT	CASSYSPSFRQLNQPQHF
TRBV14	TRBJ2-1	.	.	TGTGCCAGCAGCCAAGATTGGGAGGTCTACAATGAGCAGTTCTTC	CASSQDWEVYNEQFF
TRBV7-9	TRBJ2-3	.	.	TGTGCCAGCAGCTTAGCTGGCAGGTCGGCAGATACGCAGTATTTT	CASSLAGRSADTQYF
TRBV28	TRBJ2-7	.	TRBD1	TGTGCCAGCAGTCCCACCGGGACAGGAGCCTCCGAGCAGTACTTC	CASSPTGTGASEQYF
TRBV4-1	TRBJ2-7	.	.	TGCGCCAGCAGCCCTGCTTCAGGATCCAGCTCCTACGAGCAGTACTTC	CASSPASGSSSYEQYF
TRBV3-1/TRBV3-2	TRBJ1-6	.	TRBD1	TGTGCCAGCAGCCGTTTGGGCGACAGGGGGCTGAATTCACCCCTCCACTTT	CASSRLGDRGLNSPLHF
TRBV3-1/TRBV3-2	TRBJ2-3	.	.	TGTGCCAGCAGCCAAAGGAACAGTAGCACAGATACGCAGTATTTT	CASSQRNSSTDTQYF
TRBV5-3	TRBJ2-3	.	.	TGTGCCAGAAGCCCCCCCGGGGGCGGGGCCGGGAATACGCAGTATTTT	CARSPPGGGAGNTQYF
TRBV11-2	TRBJ1-2	.	.	TGTGCCACCAGGGGATCAGGGCAGGGCTATGGCTACACCTTC	CATRGSGQGYGYTF
TRBV27	TRBJ2-1	.	TRBD2	TGTGCCAGCAGTTTTAGCGGGGCAATGTTTAGCTCCTACAATGAGCAGTTCTTC	CASSFSGAMFSSYNEQFF
TRBV30	TRBJ1-4	.	.	TGTGCCTGGACTAGGGGAATTAATGAAAAACTGTTTTTT	CAWTRGINEKLFF
TRBV4-2	TRBJ1-6	.	TRBD1	TGTGCCAGCAGCCCGGACAGGGGAATGTCGCCCCTCCACTTT	CASSPDRGMSPLHF
TRBV7-9	TRBJ2-2	few	.	TGTGCCAGCAGCTTAGGCGGGGTCTGGACCGGGGAGCTGTTTTTT	CASSLGGVWTGELFF
TRBV7-8	TRBJ1-2	.	.	TGTGCCAGCAGCCCCCTGGGGGGGACCCTAAATGACGACTATGGCTACACCTTC	CASSPLGGTLNDDYGYTF
TRBV7-2	TRBJ1-1	.	TRBD1	TGTGCCAGCAGGATGAGGTCGGGACAGACAAACACTGAAGCTTTCTTT	CASRMRSGQTNTEAFF
TRBV6-2/TRBV6-3	TRBJ2-2	.	.	TGTGCCAGCAGTTACTCCCTGGTGGCGGGTAGGGCCGGGGAGCTGTTTTTT	CASSYSLVAGRAGELFF
TRBV6-2/TRBV6-3	TRBJ1-2	.	.	TGTGCCAGCAGTTACGGCTCTGCATCTAACTATGGCTACACCTTC	CASSYGSASNYGYTF
TRBV21-1	TRBJ2-7	.	.	TGTGCCAGCAGCAAAAGGGTGGAGGGGATCTACGAGCAGTACTTC	CASSKRVEGIYEQYF
TRBV19	TRBJ2-1	.	.	TGTGCCAGTAGTGACCTGAGCAATGAGCAGTTCTTC	CASSDLSNEQFF
TRBV6-5	TRBJ2-2	.	TRBD1	TGTGCCAGCAAAAGGACAGGGAGTACCGGGGAGCTGTTTTTT	CASKRTGSTGELFF
TRBV6-6	TRBJ2-2	.	TRBD2	TGTGCCAGCAGTCGACAGGCTAGCGGGAAGTCCGGGGAGCTGTTTTTT	CASSRQASGKSGELFF
TRBV15	TRBJ1-5	.	.	TGTGCCACCAGCAGAGATCAGGGGTATCAGCCCCAGCATTTT	CATSRDQGYQPQHF
TRBV5-4	TRBJ2-1	.	.	TGTGCCAGCAGCTTGCATCCGGGGGCATCCTACAATGAGCAGTTCTTC	CASSLHPGASYNEQFF
TRBV19	TRBJ2-3	.	TRBD2	TGTGCCAGTAGTTCTAGCGGGGTAATAGATACGCAGTATTTT	CASSSSGVIDTQYF
TRBV27	TRBJ2-7	.	.	TGTGCCAAGATTATGGAATTCAACTACGAGCAGTACTTC	CAKIMEFNYEQYF
TRBV28	TRBJ1-5	few	.	TGTGCCAGCACCCCGGCTGCAGGGGAGAATCAGCCCCAGCATTTT	CASTPAAGENQPQHF
TRBV6-2/TRBV6-3	TRBJ1-5	.	TRBD1	TGTGCCAGCAGTATACGGGAACAGGGGAGACAGCCCCAGCATTTT	CASSIREQGRQPQHF
TRBV19	TRBJ2-1	.	TRBD2	TGTGCCAGTAGTATCCGGGGACTAGCTGGCTACAATGAGCAGTTCTTC	CASSIRGLAGYNEQFF
TRBV6-6	TRBJ1-1	.	.	TGTGCCAGCAGTTACTCCCCTGGGGGGGCCTGGACTGAAGCTTTCTTT	CASSYSPGGAWTEAFF
TRBV7-2	TRBJ2-1	.	.	TGTGCCAGCAGCTTACGAGGGAACAATGAGCAGTTCTTC	CASSLRGNNEQFF